Following are 25 T cell receptor beta chains from one sample sequenced in a study of T-cell reconstitution after alpha-beta-depleted transplantation in children. Unique molecular identifiers were used in preparing the TCRbeta library. TCRdb independently ran MiXCR on the PCR reads; one entry per CDR3 protein. The sample lists about 610,000 distinct CDR3 sequences; roughly 10% were seen once. This specimen consisted of PBMCs from the stem cell graft donor, obtained from the stem cell graft. These receptors were taken from a human donor who donated a stem cell graft to a child with acute myeloid leukemia.

This clonotype was seen only a few times. The J gene is TRBJ2-7, the V gene TRBV29-1; D unclear. The CDR3 is made up of 13 amino acids. Trimming cost V 1 base and J 2 bases, with 9 bases left between them. Germline V gives CDR1 SQVTM, CDR2 ANQGSEA. CDR3 nucleotides: TGCAGCGTTGAAGGGGTGAATACCTACGAGCAGTACTTC. It yields the protein CSVEGVNTYEQYF.

This clonotype was seen at least ten times. The V and J genes are TRBV6-5 and TRBJ2-1; the match to TRBD1 covers 9 bases. The V gene end was trimmed by 0 bases and the J gene end by 7 bases; junction bases not matched to a gene: 13. Germline-derived CDR1 and CDR2 are MNHEY and SVGAGI. The CDR3 covers 18 residues. For the CDR3, the DNA is TGTGCCAGCAGTTACTCGTTCGTGGGACAGGGCCTAGGGAATGAGCAGTTCTTC. Its protein is CASSYSFVGQGLGNEQFF.

This clonotype was found a few times. This rearrangement joins TRBV2 to TRBJ2-4, with D perhaps assigned TRBD1 or TRBD2 (5 bases each). The V gene lost 6 bases and the J gene lost 2 bases, with 14 bases spanning the gap. The germline V gene encodes CDR1 SNHLY and CDR2 FYNNEI. The CDR3 loop spans 15 amino acids. CDR3 in amino acids: CASSADGTPKNIQYF. CDR3 bases: TGTGCCAGCAGCGCTGACGGGACCCCCAAAAACATTCAGTACTTC.

For this clonotype: With a much larger clone just one base away, this may be a read error. The chain uses TRBV3-1 and TRBJ2-3, with 9 bases matching TRBD2. Unmatched junction bases numbered 6, after V lost 4 bases and J lost 4 bases. CDR3 size: 15 residues. CDR1 and CDR2 from the germline V gene are LGHDT and YNNKEL (reference sequence). As DNA, the CDR3 is TGTGCCAGCAGCCCCTATAGCGGGAGCGCAGATACGCAGTATTTT. Translating gives CASSPYSGSADTQYF.

This chain joins TRBV4-3 and TRBJ2-7, with 16 bases matching TRBD2. Per the germline V gene, CDR1 is LGHNA and CDR2 is YSLEER. V shed 5 bases and J 6 bases; nucleotides not matched to a gene: 4. This CDR3 comprises 15 residues. CDR3 nucleotide sequence: TGCGCCAGCAGCGCGGGACTAGCGGGAGGGCGCGAGCAGTACTTC. Its protein product is CASSAGLAGGREQYF.

The chain links TRBV20-1 to TRBJ2-7; D might be TRBD2 (5 bases). The CDR3 spans 14 residues. Germline V lookup: CDR1 DFQATT, CDR2 SNEGSKA (reference sequence). The V end lost 0 bases, the J end lost 6 bases, and 15 bases lay between the germline ends. In DNA, the CDR3 is TGCAGTGCTAGAGATCAAAGGACTGTGGGCGAGCAGTACTTC. It encodes CSARDQRTVGEQYF.

V usage is TRBV27 and J usage is TRBJ1-2; weak D call: TRBD1 (5 bases). V was cut by 5 bases and J by 4 bases, with 14 bases left in between. CDR1 and CDR2 (germline): MNHEY, SMNVEV (reference sequence). The CDR3 consists of 14 residues. CDR3: CASSGRAATYGYTF. CDR3 DNA: TGTGCCAGCAGTGGCAGGGCAGCCACCTATGGCTACACCTTC.

This chain joins TRBV25-1 and TRBJ2-5; a possible D gene is TRBD1 (5 bases). Trimming pared 0 bases from V and 5 bases from J, leaving 13 bases between. The CDR3 contains 15 residues. Germline CDR1 MGHDK, CDR2 SYGVNS. The CDR3 nucleotides are TGTGCCAGCAGTGAATACGGCAGGGTCGGGGAGACCCAGTACTTC. It specifies CASSEYGRVGETQYF.

This clonotype was counted at least ten times. This rearrangement joins TRBV4-2 to TRBJ2-1; 9 positions agree with TRBD2. CDR1 LGHNA and CDR2 YNFKEQ come from the germline V gene. This CDR3 contains 18 residues. J gave up 6 bases and V 3 bases, and 15 bases lay outside the gene matches. This CDR3 reads CASSQDPGGSGSFNEQFF. DNA of the CDR3: TGTGCCAGCAGCCAGGATCCGGGGGGTAGCGGGAGCTTCAATGAGCAGTTCTTC.

This clonotype was seen a few times. CDR3 sequence reads: CATGPFSEGTNGYTF. CDR3 bases: TGTGCCACCGGACCCTTTTCCGAGGGAACGAATGGCTACACCTTC. This sequence joins TRBV24-1 and TRBJ1-2; D gene ambiguous. The CDR3 totals 15 residues. Germline CDR1 reads KGHDR; CDR2 reads SFDVKD. Trimming cost V 9 bases and J 6 bases, with 22 bases left between them.

This clonotype has a handful of counts. The chain recombines TRBV12-3 or TRBV12-4 with TRBJ2-5; a weak D match, TRBD1 (6 bases). The CDR3 consists of 13 residues. V was pared by 7 bases and J by 0 bases, with 9 bases between. The CDR3 coding sequence is TGTGCCAGCACCCAGGGGTACCAAGAGACCCAGTACTTC. Its translation: CASTQGYQETQYF.

In this sample, this clonotype turned up a few times. J is TRBJ2-3 and V is TRBV20-1; D might be TRBD1 or TRBD2, each matching 5 bases. V was pared by 3 bases and J by 1 base, with 11 bases between. Germline-derived CDR1 and CDR2 are DFQATT and SNEGSKA (reference sequence). The CDR3 runs to 14 residues. CDR3 coding DNA: TGCAGTGCTAGGAGGGACCGCCGCACAGATACGCAGTATTTT. This sequence encodes CSARRDRRTDTQYF.

CDR3 region: CSAREAGQGYNEQFF. CDR3 bases: TGCAGTGCTAGAGAGGCGGGACAGGGCTACAATGAGCAGTTCTTC. This chain connects TRBV20-1 to TRBJ2-1, with TRBD1 matching 9 bases. The CDR3 is made up of 15 amino acids. The V segment lost 0 bases and the J segment 3 bases; nucleotides outside the gene matches: 3. Germline V lookup: CDR1 DFQATT, CDR2 SNEGSKA (reference sequence).

The V and J genes are TRBV10-3 and TRBJ2-1, with 13 nucleotides matching TRBD2. Unmatched junction bases numbered 5, after V lost 10 bases and J lost 2 bases. The CDR3 runs to 15 residues. Looked up from germline, CDR1 is ENHRY and CDR2 is SYGVKD. The CDR3 loop reads CATLTSGRAYNEQFF. The CDR3 nucleotides are TGTGCCACCCTTACTAGCGGGAGGGCCTACAATGAGCAGTTCTTC.

This clonotype was counted between two and nine times. The gene calls are TRBV4-1 and TRBJ2-7, with 7 bases fitting TRBD1. With 3 bases clipped from V and 6 bases from J, the junction kept 5 bases outside the gene matches. Germline-derived CDR1 and CDR2 are MGHRA and YSYEKL. CDR3 size: 13 residues. The CDR3 sequence: CASSQRQGPEQYF. CDR3 DNA: TGCGCCAGCAGCCAGAGACAGGGTCCCGAGCAGTACTTC.

The rearrangement uses TRBV15 and TRBJ2-3; 13 bases are shared with TRBD2. Trimming took 0 bases from V and 6 from J; bases not matched to a gene: 12. The germline gives CDR1 LNHNV, CDR2 YYDKDF (reference sequence). The CDR3 loop spans 19 amino acids. CDR3 region: CATSRDPLVGLAGPDTQYF. Written as DNA, the CDR3 is TGTGCCACCAGCAGAGATCCCCTCGTGGGACTAGCGGGACCGGATACGCAGTATTTT.

This clonotype was detected a few times. The rearrangement uses TRBV15 and TRBJ1-5, with D uncertain. The V end was cut by 9 bases, the J end by 0 bases, with 15 bases between. The CDR3 covers 15 residues. The V gene's germline CDR1 is LNHNV and CDR2 YYDKDF (reference sequence). The DNA of the CDR3 is TGTGCCACTCCCCCTGATGACTATAGCAATCAGCCCCAGCATTTT. It yields the protein CATPPDDYSNQPQHF.

This clonotype was recorded a few times. This chain connects TRBV7-9 to TRBJ2-7; D may be TRBD2 (6 bases). Trimming shortened V by 3 bases and J by 1 base, and 19 bases separated the two germline ends. The CDR3 contains 17 residues. Germline values: CDR1 SEHNR, CDR2 FQNEAQ (reference sequence). CDR3 protein: CASSLEGGKVGSYEQYF. DNA for the CDR3: TGTGCCAGCAGCTTGGAGGGCGGGAAAGTCGGTTCCTACGAGCAGTACTTC.

This clonotype has just a few counts. The chain recombines TRBV6-5 with TRBJ2-7, with D perhaps matching TRBD2 (5 bases). The CDR3 sequence is 14 residues long. Per the germline V gene, CDR1 is MNHEY and CDR2 is SVGAGI. V gave up 2 bases and J gave up 3 bases, with 11 bases separating them. DNA for the CDR3: TGTGCCAGCAGTTACGGCGGAGAGGGCTACGAGCAGTACTTC. Encoded protein: CASSYGGEGYEQYF.

CDR3 loop: CASPGRGTSGNTIYF. Here the CDR3 DNA reads TGTGCCTCCCCGGGGCGGGGGACGTCTGGAAACACCATATATTTT. The genes are TRBV30 and TRBJ1-3; the D gene is possibly TRBD1 (5 bases). The CDR3 is made up of 15 amino acids. Germline lookup yields CDR1 GTSNPN and CDR2 SVGIG (reference sequence). The V and J ends lost 7 bases and 1 base respectively, with 17 bases between them.

This clonotype occurred a few times. This chain uses TRBV11-2 with TRBJ2-2, with D possibly matching TRBD2 (5 bases). Trimming removed 5 bases at V and 0 bases at J, with 10 bases between. The CDR3 consists of 15 residues. Per germline, CDR1 SGHAT and CDR2 FQNNGV. The CDR3 reads CASSQDFPNTGELFF. The CDR3 bases are TGTGCCAGCAGCCAGGACTTCCCGAACACCGGGGAGCTGTTTTTT.

This clonotype was counted ten times or more. V is TRBV20-1 and J is TRBJ2-5; TRBD2 matches at 15 bases. The V gene's germline CDR1 is DFQATT and CDR2 SNEGSKA (reference sequence). V shed 3 bases and J 4 bases; nucleotides not matched to a gene: 9. The CDR3 has 17 amino acids. CDR3 in DNA: TGCAGTGCTAGCTCCTCGGGACTAGCGGGAGGAAGAGAGACCCAGTACTTC. It specifies CSASSSGLAGGRETQYF.

In this sample, this clonotype turned up many times. The V call is TRBV10-3, the J call TRBJ2-6; D is uncertain. V shed 6 bases and J shed 0 bases, with 6 bases lying between them. The CDR3 sequence is 14 residues long. Germline-derived CDR1 and CDR2 are ENHRY and SYGVKD. The CDR3 region is CAIRRDSGANVLTF. The CDR3 nucleotides read TGTGCCATCAGAAGAGACTCTGGGGCCAACGTCCTGACTTTC.

This clonotype was counted between two and nine times. A junction boundary mismatches the germline segment, possibly from a read error. The V and J genes are TRBV4-3 and TRBJ2-2; 16 bases fit TRBD2. The CDR3 is 17 amino acids. The germline V gene encodes CDR1 LGHNA and CDR2 YSLEER. The CDR3 region has the DNA TGCGCCAGCAGTCAAGCGGGACTAGCGGGAGGGGTCGGGGAGCTGTTTTTT. Protein sequence: CASSQAGLAGGVGELFF.

There are many counts of this clonotype. The chain joins TRBV20-1 to TRBJ2-7; 10 bases agree with TRBD2. CDR1 and CDR2 from the germline V gene are DFQATT and SNEGSKA (reference sequence). V shed 0 bases and J 0 bases; nucleotides not matched to a gene: 5. There are 16 residues in the CDR3. The DNA for the CDR3 is TGCAGTGCTAGAGATCGGCTAGCGGGAGTCTCCTACGAGCAGTACTTC. The encoded protein is CSARDRLAGVSYEQYF.